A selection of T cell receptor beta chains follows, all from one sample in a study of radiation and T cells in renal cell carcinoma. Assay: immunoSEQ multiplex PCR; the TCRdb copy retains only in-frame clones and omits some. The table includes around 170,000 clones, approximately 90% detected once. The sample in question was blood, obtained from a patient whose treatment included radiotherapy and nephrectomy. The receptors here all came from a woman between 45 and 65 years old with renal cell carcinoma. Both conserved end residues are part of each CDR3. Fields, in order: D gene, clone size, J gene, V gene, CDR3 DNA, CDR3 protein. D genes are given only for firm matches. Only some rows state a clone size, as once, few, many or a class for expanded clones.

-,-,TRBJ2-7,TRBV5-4,TGTGCCAGCAGCTTGGCTAGCACCTACGAGCAGTACTTC,CASSLASTYEQYF
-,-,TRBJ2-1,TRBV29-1,TGCAGCGCTCCCCTGGGCCGGAGCTCCTACAATGAGCAGTTCTTC,CSAPLGRSSYNEQFF
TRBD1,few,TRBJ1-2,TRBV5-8,TGTGCCAGCAGCTTGGACGGGACAGGCTACTATGGCTACACCTTC,CASSLDGTGYYGYTF
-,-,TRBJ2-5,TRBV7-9,TGTGCCAGCAGCTTAGTATGGACTACCCAAGAGACCCAGTACTTC,CASSLVWTTQETQYF
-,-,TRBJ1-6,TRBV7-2,TGTGCCAGCAGCCCGCAGGGGTCGGCACCCCTCCACTTT,CASSPQGSAPLHF
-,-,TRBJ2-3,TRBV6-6,TGTGCCGCCCAGATGGAGGTTAGCACAGATACGCAGTATTTT,CAAQMEVSTDTQYF
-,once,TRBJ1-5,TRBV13,TGTGCCAGCAGTCAAGGTCGCAATCAGCCCCAGCATTTT,CASSQGRNQPQHF
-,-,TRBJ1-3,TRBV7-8,TGTGCCAGCAGCCCGAGCCGAACCGAGCGTACCATATATTTT,CASSPSRTERTIYF
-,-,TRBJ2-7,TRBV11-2,TGTGCCAGCAGCGGTCTAACAGGGTTGTACTACGAGCAGTACTTC,CASSGLTGLYYEQYF
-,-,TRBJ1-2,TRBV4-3,TGCGCCAGCAGCCAAGATGGGGGAGAGTGGGCGGAAACCAACTATGGCTACACCTTC,CASSQDGGEWAETNYGYTF
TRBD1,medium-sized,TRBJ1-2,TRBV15,TGTGCCACCAGCAGAGATCCTCCCCGACAGGGTGTATACTATGGCTACACCTTC,CATSRDPPRQGVYYGYTF
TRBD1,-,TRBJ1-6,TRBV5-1,TGCGCCAGCAGGTCCTCCCCGGGACAGGGTAATTCACCCCTCCACTTT,CASRSSPGQGNSPLHF
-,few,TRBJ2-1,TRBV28,TGTGCCAGCAGTTTGAGGTATGAGCAGTTCTTC,CASSLRYEQFF
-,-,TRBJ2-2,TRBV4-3,TGCGCCAGCAGCCAAGCTACGGCGAACACCGGGGAGCTGTTTTTT,CASSQATANTGELFF
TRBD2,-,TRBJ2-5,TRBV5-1,TGCGCCAGCAGCCCCATTAGCGGGCCCCAAGAGACCCAGTACTTC,CASSPISGPQETQYF
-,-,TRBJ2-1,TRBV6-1,TGTGCCAGCAGTGAAGAAGTGGCGGCGGGGAGGGAGCAGTTCTTC,CASSEEVAAGREQFF
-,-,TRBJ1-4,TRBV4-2,TGTGCCAGCAGCCTTGACAGGACCCTTGCAACTAATGAAAAACTGTTTTTT,CASSLDRTLATNEKLFF
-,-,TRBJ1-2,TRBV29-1,TGCAGCGTTGGAGAGTATGGCTACACCTTC,CSVGEYGYTF
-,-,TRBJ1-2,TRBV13,TGTGCCAGCAGCTTAGGTGACAGCGAAAACTATGGCTACACCTTC,CASSLGDSENYGYTF
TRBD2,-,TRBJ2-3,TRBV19,TGTGCCAGTAGTCCAAGGACTAGCGCGGTATGGGGGGAGCAGTATTTT,CASSPRTSAVWGEQYF
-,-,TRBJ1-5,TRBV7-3,TGTGCCAGCAGCTTGGACAGTTATCAGCCCCAGCATTTT,CASSLDSYQPQHF
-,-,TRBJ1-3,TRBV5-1,TGCGCCAGCAGCTTGGGCTACGCGGCTGGAAACACCATATATTTT,CASSLGYAAGNTIYF
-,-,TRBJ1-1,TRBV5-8,TGTGCCAGCAGCTTGGTTGGGGGCGTGGGCACTGAAGCTTTCTTT,CASSLVGGVGTEAFF
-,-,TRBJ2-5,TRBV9,TGTGCCAGCAGCGTCTCAGTCCTGGAGACCCAGTACTTC,CASSVSVLETQYF
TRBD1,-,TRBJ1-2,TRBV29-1,TGCAGCACGGACAGGGACAATAACTATGGCTACACCTTC,CSTDRDNNYGYTF
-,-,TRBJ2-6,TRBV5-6,TGTGCCAGCAGCTTGGAAGCCTCTGGGGCCAACGTCCTGACTTTT,CASSLEASGANVLTF
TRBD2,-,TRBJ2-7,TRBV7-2,TGTGCCAGCAGCCCGGGACTAGCGGGGACGTACGAGCAGTACTTC,CASSPGLAGTYEQYF
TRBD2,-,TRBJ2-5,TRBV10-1,TGCGCCAGCAGTGAGGGGGGACTAGCGGGGCAAAAAGAGACCCAGTACTTC,CASSEGGLAGQKETQYF
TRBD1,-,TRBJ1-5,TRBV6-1,TGTCTAACAGGGGACCTTAGCAATCAGCCCCAGCATTTT,CLTGDLSNQPQHF
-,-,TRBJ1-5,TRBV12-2,TGTGCAAGTCGCGCATCAGGGGAGATCAAAAGCAATCAGCCCCAGCATTTT,CASRASGEIKSNQPQHF
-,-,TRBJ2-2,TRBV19,TGTGCCAGTAGTATTAGGGGATCGGGCACCGGGGAGCTGTTTTTT,CASSIRGSGTGELFF
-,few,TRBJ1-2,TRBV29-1,TGCAGCGTTGGAGAGATGCGTGGTGGCTACACCTTC,CSVGEMRGGYTF
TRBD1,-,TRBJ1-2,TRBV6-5,TGTGCCAGCAGGCGAACGGGACAGCCTTACTATGGCTACACCTTC,CASRRTGQPYYGYTF
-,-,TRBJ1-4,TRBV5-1,TGCGCCAGCAGCTTGGCTTTCGACAATCTGGGGACTAATGAAAAACTGTTTTTT,CASSLAFDNLGTNEKLFF
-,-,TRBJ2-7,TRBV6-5,TGTGCCAGCAGTTACGGGCATCTCGGGAGCTCCTACGAGCAGTACTTC,CASSYGHLGSSYEQYF
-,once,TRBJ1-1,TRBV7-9,TGTGCCAGCAGCTTAGTTTTGATGAACACTGAAGCTTTCTTT,CASSLVLMNTEAFF
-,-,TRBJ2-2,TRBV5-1,TGCGCCAGCAGCTTAGGGGGGCGCGACACCGGGGAGCTGTTTTTT,CASSLGGRDTGELFF
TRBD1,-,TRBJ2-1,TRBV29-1,TGCAGCGTTGAAGATCAAGAGGGACAGGGACACGGTGAGCAGTTCTTC,CSVEDQEGQGHGEQFF
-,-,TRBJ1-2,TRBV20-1,TGCAGTGCCGAAACAGGTTATGGCTACACCTTC,CSAETGYGYTF
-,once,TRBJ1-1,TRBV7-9,TGTGCCAGCAGCTTAGAGCCCATGAACACTGAAGCTTTCTTT,CASSLEPMNTEAFF
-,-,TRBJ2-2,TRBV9,TGTGCCAGCAGCCTCCCGGGTTACAACACCGGGGAGCTGTTTTTT,CASSLPGYNTGELFF
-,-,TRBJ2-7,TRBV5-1,TGCGCCAGCAGACCGAGGACAGCCTCCCTTCCCGACGAGCAGTACTTC,CASRPRTASLPDEQYF